This T cell receptor beta chain is drawn from a study of blood T cell repertoires in COVID-19 (TCRdb year 2020). Regarding the study in general: The collaborator samples originated in the United States, Italy and Spain and spanned the acute and convalescent phases of COVID-19. The samples were drawn from two sources: the first 160 participants of the ongoing ImmuneRACE study, and approximately 1,300 subjects contributed by 6 global collaborators. Where available, HLA class I and class II types were obtained from metadata supplied by the sample provider rather than from assay-based typing. Nearly every sample came with metadata listing a de-identified subject ID, COVID-19 status, age in years and sex. The dataset comprised deeply sampled blood TCRbeta repertoires from subjects exposed to, actively infected with, or recovered from COVID-19. The repertoires were made available in a free public database intended to serve as a resource for research on the immune response to SARS-CoV-2. The prospective study material was composed of cDNA or gDNA derived from T cells, B-cell-depleted T cells, or PBMCs.

A note on this clone: Its antigen specificity is not known. Nothing much larger sits one base from this clone, and base qualities are not available.

Points the paper makes about the study in general: Clinical and demographic metadata were provided uncurated, with the amount varying by source and participant.

TCRbeta CDR3 regions were amplified from genomic DNA using the immunoSEQ Assay, a bias-controlled multiplex PCR. Per the authors' processing: The number of nucleated cells in each sample was estimated by amplification of reference gene primers within the assay. To quantify the absolute abundance of each unique TCRbeta CDR3 rearrangement, sequence reads were collapsed and filtered. For each sample, productive Simpson clonality was calculated by taking the square root of Simpson's diversity index across productive rearrangements. Held by TCRdb, this immuneACCESS table contains in-frame sequences only and omits some clones. Under half of the omission traces to an unresolved V gene where checked; the cause of the rest is unknown. V and J calls and clone size are those listed in that table; D and trimming were worked out from the DNA. In this sample the table shows some 45,000 clones, over 80% of which occur a single time. The top ten hold 8% to 9% of the sample.

Whole blood was collected in K2EDTA tubes by collaborating institutions according to the institutions' own protocols. For TCRbeta analysis, collaborator samples were shipped as frozen whole blood, as isolated PBMCs, or as DNA extracted from either sample type. From the germline V gene, CDR1 is SGHVS and CDR2 is FNYEAQ. V is reduced by 5 bases and J by 2 bases, leaving a spacing of 13 bases between them. There are 15 amino acids in the CDR3, from cysteine to phenylalanine inclusive. Only the CDR3 part of the read is kept: 45 bases, read in frame from the first base. Sequencing was done on a sample of peripheral blood. The sequence was collected from a man older than 75 in a cohort sampled during active COVID-19. The sequence is built from TRBV7-6 and TRBJ1-5; the D gene is not confidently resolved. Here is the DNA: TGTGCCAGCAGCCTAACCCCTGTTCGCAATCAGCCCCAGCATTTT. This sequence encodes CASSLTPVRNQPQHF. Joined to the reference TRBV7-6 and TRBJ1-5 proteins, this CDR3 gives the full variable domain: GAGVSQSPRYKVTKRGQDVALRCDPISGHVSLYWYRQALGQGPEFLTYFNYEAQQDKSGLPNDRFSAERPEGSISTLTIQRTEQRDSAMYRCASSLTPVRNQPQHFGDGTRLSIL.